A selection of T cell receptor beta chains follows, all from one sample in a study of shared clonotypes between healthy human individuals. Clones were read by immunoSEQ multiplex PCR, and TCRdb kept only the in-frame ones, dropping some. The table lists 2,500,000 or so clones, around nine tenths of them singletons. The sequenced sample consisted of naive CD4+ T cells sorted from blood. These receptors all stem from a man between 18 and 35 years old in good health. Each CDR3 is given with its conserved first and last residue. The D gene is left open where the match is weak. Clone size is stated in some rows and not others, as once, few, many or a class when expanded.

d_gene | j_gene | abundance | v_gene | CDR3aa | CDR3nt
. | TRBJ1-2 | . | TRBV5-5 | CASNPGQPGLGYTF | TGTGCCAGCAACCCTGGACAGCCAGGTCTCGGCTACACCTTC
TRBD2 | TRBJ2-1 | . | TRBV7-9 | CASSRPSGSYNEQFF | TGTGCCAGCAGCCGCCCCAGCGGGAGTTACAATGAGCAGTTCTTC
. | TRBJ2-2 | . | TRBV10-1 | CASTLDPGELFF | TGCGCCAGCACACTAGATCCCGGGGAGCTGTTTTTT
. | TRBJ1-2 | . | TRBV30 | CAWIRSRQQGYGYTF | TGTGCCTGGATACGATCCCGTCAACAGGGCTATGGCTACACCTTC
TRBD1 | TRBJ2-7 | . | TRBV7-9 | CASSLGDRDTYEQYF | TGTGCCAGCAGCCTAGGGGACAGGGATACCTACGAGCAGTACTTC
. | TRBJ1-1 | . | TRBV7-9 | CASSGDRYTEAFF | TGTGCCAGCAGCGGGGACCGATACACTGAAGCTTTCTTT
. | TRBJ2-7 | . | TRBV5-1 | CASSLGGHKEYEQYF | TGCGCCAGCAGCTTGGGGGGACATAAAGAATACGAGCAGTACTTC
TRBD1 | TRBJ2-7 | . | TRBV15 | CATSKQSRDRVSYEQYF | TGTGCCACCAGCAAACAGTCCCGGGACAGGGTTTCCTACGAGCAGTACTTC
. | TRBJ1-2 | . | TRBV5-1 | CASSLAGEGYGYTF | TGCGCCAGCAGCTTAGCGGGGGAGGGCTATGGCTACACCTTC
. | TRBJ2-2 | once | TRBV2 | CASTPNLGPELFF | TGTGCCAGCACCCCTAATTTGGGCCCGGAGCTGTTTTTT
TRBD1 | TRBJ2-5 | . | TRBV6-1 | CASSESRGPETQYF | TGTGCCAGCAGTGAAAGCAGGGGGCCAGAGACCCAGTACTTC
TRBD1 | TRBJ2-1 | . | TRBV14 | CASSRRTGGEGWEQFF | TGTGCCAGCAGCCGAAGGACAGGGGGCGAGGGGTGGGAGCAGTTCTTC
. | TRBJ2-2 | . | TRBV7-9 | CASSLEVLNTGELFF | TGTGCCAGCAGCTTAGAGGTCCTTAACACCGGGGAGCTGTTTTTT
TRBD2 | TRBJ2-7 | . | TRBV7-2 | CASSFILAGVSHEQYF | TGTGCCAGCAGCTTCATACTAGCGGGAGTCTCCCACGAGCAGTACTTC
TRBD1 | TRBJ1-1 | . | TRBV18 | CASSLKQGSSEAFF | TGTGCCAGCTCACTAAAACAGGGGAGTAGTGAAGCTTTCTTT
. | TRBJ2-7 | . | TRBV5-8 | CASSLADRDSYEQYF | TGTGCCAGCAGCTTAGCGGACAGAGACTCCTACGAGCAGTACTTC
. | TRBJ1-2 | . | TRBV30 | CAWSSGWQRGYTF | TGTGCCTGGAGTAGCGGCTGGCAGAGGGGCTACACCTTC
. | TRBJ2-5 | . | TRBV7-2 | CASSPVGPEGRTQYF | TGTGCCAGCAGCCCGGTCGGACCCGAGGGACGGACCCAGTACTTC
. | TRBJ2-2 | . | TRBV18 | CASSTGMGNTGELFF | TGTGCCAGCTCTACAGGGATGGGGAACACCGGGGAGCTGTTTTTT
TRBD1 | TRBJ2-2 | . | TRBV7-2 | CASSRDRGPAGELFF | TGTGCCAGCAGCCGGGACAGGGGGCCGGCCGGGGAGCTGTTTTTT
. | TRBJ2-6 | . | TRBV6-5 | CASSQERAGANVLTF | TGTGCCAGCAGTCAAGAACGTGCTGGGGCCAACGTCCTGACTTTC
. | TRBJ2-1 | . | TRBV2 | CASSRGASSYNEQFF | TGTGCCAGCAGTCGAGGAGCCAGCTCCTACAATGAGCAGTTCTTC
. | TRBJ1-1 | . | TRBV30 | CAWSPGKTEAFF | TGTGCCTGGAGTCCGGGGAAAACTGAAGCTTTCTTT
TRBD1 | TRBJ1-6 | few | TRBV2 | CASSGTGNSPLHF | TGTGCCAGCAGCGGGACAGGGAATTCACCCCTCCACTTT
TRBD1 | TRBJ1-2 | . | TRBV27 | CASSSLDRGRHYGYTF | TGTGCCAGCAGTTCCTTAGACAGGGGGCGACACTATGGCTACACCTTC
TRBD2 | TRBJ2-5 | . | TRBV9 | CASSVGVAGVGETQYF | TGTGCCAGCAGCGTAGGGGTCGCGGGAGTAGGGGAGACCCAGTACTTC
. | TRBJ1-5 | . | TRBV19 | CATRGEGNQPQHF | TGTGCCACTCGAGGGGAGGGCAATCAGCCCCAGCATTTT
TRBD2 | TRBJ2-1 | . | TRBV5-1 | CASSRGTTGLAGGNEQFF | TGCGCCAGCAGCCGCGGGACAACGGGACTAGCGGGAGGGAATGAGCAGTTCTTC
TRBD2 | TRBJ2-7 | . | TRBV7-2 | CASSSAGGVSYEQYF | TGTGCCAGCAGTTCGGCGGGAGGGGTCTCCTACGAGCAGTACTTC
. | TRBJ2-1 | . | TRBV10-2 | CASTLLGSLNEQFF | TGCGCCAGCACCCTACTAGGATCCCTCAATGAGCAGTTCTTC
TRBD1 | TRBJ2-5 | . | TRBV28 | CASSLRTGFRETQYF | TGTGCCAGCAGTTTAAGGACAGGGTTTCGAGAGACCCAGTACTTC
. | TRBJ2-5 | . | TRBV7-2 | CASSPPPIAQYF | TGTGCCAGCAGCCCCCCTCCCATTGCCCAGTACTTC
TRBD1 | TRBJ1-1 | . | TRBV19 | CASADFRQGMSRAGAFF | TGTGCCAGCGCGGACTTTAGACAGGGAATGTCCCGGGCGGGAGCTTTCTTT
. | TRBJ2-1 | . | TRBV9 | CASSTPRGNEQFF | TGTGCCAGCAGCACCCCCAGGGGCAATGAGCAGTTCTTC
. | TRBJ1-3 | . | TRBV5-4 | CASSLANSGNTIYF | TGTGCCAGCAGCTTGGCCAACTCTGGAAACACCATATATTTT
. | TRBJ2-5 | . | TRBV7-8 | CASSFKQIQETQYF | TGTGCCAGCAGTTTTAAACAGATTCAAGAGACCCAGTACTTC
. | TRBJ2-7 | once | TRBV19 | CASSRQGGVYEQYF | TGTGCCAGTAGTCGACAGGGAGGGGTCTACGAGCAGTACTTC
. | TRBJ2-3 | . | TRBV5-1 | CASSLGGVGTDTQYF | TGCGCCAGCAGCTTGGGAGGGGTAGGCACAGATACGCAGTATTTT
TRBD1 | TRBJ2-7 | . | TRBV6-8 | CASSRQGYSYEQYF | TGTGCCAGCAGTCGACAGGGGTACTCCTACGAGCAGTACTTC
TRBD2 | TRBJ2-1 | once | TRBV5-1 | CASSAKLGTSGGASYNEQFF | TGCGCCAGCAGCGCTAAGCTAGGGACTAGCGGGGGGGCAAGCTACAATGAGCAGTTCTTC
TRBD2 | TRBJ2-6 | . | TRBV5-4 | CASSLDREGSGANVLTF | TGTGCCAGCAGCTTGGATCGGGAGGGCTCTGGGGCCAACGTCCTGACTTTC
TRBD2 | TRBJ2-2 | . | TRBV2 | CASGRDTGELFF | TGTGCCAGCGGGAGGGACACCGGGGAGCTGTTTTTT
. | TRBJ1-4 | . | TRBV6-6 | CASGVRATNEKLFF | TGTGCCAGCGGAGTTCGGGCGACTAATGAAAAACTGTTTTTT
. | TRBJ1-6 | . | TRBV28 | CATRPPGASPLHF | TGTGCCACCCGCCCCCCAGGGGCATCACCCCTCCACTTT
. | TRBJ2-7 | . | TRBV5-4 | CASSLRRSVISYEQYF | TGTGCCAGCAGCTTGAGGCGCAGTGTGATCTCCTACGAGCAGTACTTC
. | TRBJ1-5 | . | TRBV28 | CASSPGTAFSNQPQHF | TGTGCCAGCAGTCCCGGGACGGCTTTTAGCAATCAGCCCCAGCATTTT
TRBD1 | TRBJ1-2 | . | TRBV11-2 | CASSLTDRNYGYTF | TGTGCCAGCAGCTTGACGGACAGGAACTATGGCTACACCTTC
. | TRBJ1-6 | . | TRBV19 | CASSIDTDSPLHF | TGTGCCAGTAGTATAGATACCGATTCACCCCTCCACTTT
. | TRBJ2-2 | once | TRBV5-1 | CASSPSLSYRPPNTGELFF | TGCGCCAGCAGCCCCAGCCTATCGTATCGGCCGCCGAACACCGGGGAGCTGTTTTTT
. | TRBJ1-2 | . | TRBV6-6 | CASSYPEFRGGGYTF | TGTGCCAGCAGTTACCCGGAGTTTCGGGGCGGCGGCTACACCTTC
. | TRBJ2-1 | . | TRBV28 | CASSSGQADNEQFF | TGTGCCAGCAGTTCGGGGCAGGCTGACAATGAGCAGTTCTTC
TRBD1 | TRBJ1-4 | . | TRBV19 | CASSPGTGKLFF | TGTGCCAGTAGTCCCGGGACAGGAAAACTGTTTTTT
. | TRBJ1-2 | few | TRBV28 | CASSGTGNYGYTF | TGTGCCAGCAGCGGCACGGGGAACTATGGCTACACCTTC
. | TRBJ1-1 | . | TRBV21-1 | CASSKRDPYTEAFF | TGTGCCAGCAGCAAACGGGACCCGTACACTGAAGCTTTCTTT
TRBD1 | TRBJ1-1 | . | TRBV11-2 | CASSVGQGSPEAFF | TGTGCCAGCAGCGTTGGACAGGGCTCCCCGGAAGCTTTCTTT
. | TRBJ2-1 | . | TRBV5-6 | CASSLAQGVDEQFF | TGTGCCAGCAGCTTGGCCCAAGGGGTCGATGAGCAGTTCTTC